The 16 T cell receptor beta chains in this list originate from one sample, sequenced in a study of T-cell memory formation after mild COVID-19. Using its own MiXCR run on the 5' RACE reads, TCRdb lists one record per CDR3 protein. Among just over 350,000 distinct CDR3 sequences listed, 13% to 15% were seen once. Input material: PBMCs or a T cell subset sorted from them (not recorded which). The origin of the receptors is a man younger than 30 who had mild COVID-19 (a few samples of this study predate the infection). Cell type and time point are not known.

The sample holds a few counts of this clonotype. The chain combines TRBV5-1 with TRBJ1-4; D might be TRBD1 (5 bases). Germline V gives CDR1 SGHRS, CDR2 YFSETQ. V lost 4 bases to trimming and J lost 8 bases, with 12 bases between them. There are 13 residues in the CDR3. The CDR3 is CASSLGAREKLFF. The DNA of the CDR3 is TGCGCCAGCAGCCTCGGGGCGAGGGAAAAACTGTTTTTT. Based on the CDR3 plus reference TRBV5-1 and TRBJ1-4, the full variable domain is KAGVTQTPRYLIKTRGQQVTLSCSPISGHRSVSWYQQTPGQGLQFLFEYFSETQRNKGNFPGRFSGRQFSNSRSEMNVSTLELGDSALYLCASSLGAREKLFFGSGTQLSVL.

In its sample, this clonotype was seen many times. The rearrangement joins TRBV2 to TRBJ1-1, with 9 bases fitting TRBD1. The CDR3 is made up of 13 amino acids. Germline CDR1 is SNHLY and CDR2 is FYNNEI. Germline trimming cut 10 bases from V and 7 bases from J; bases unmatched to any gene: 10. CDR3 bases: TGTGCCACCCTCGGAGAGGGACAGGGTGAAGCTTTCTTT. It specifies CATLGEGQGEAFF.

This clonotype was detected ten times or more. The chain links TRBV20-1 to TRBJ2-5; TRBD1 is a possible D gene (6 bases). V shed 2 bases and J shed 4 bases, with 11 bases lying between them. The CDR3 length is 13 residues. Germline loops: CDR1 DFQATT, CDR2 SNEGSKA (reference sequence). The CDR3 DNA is TGCAGTGCTAGACGAGCAGGGGCAGAGACCCAGTACTTC. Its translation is CSARRAGAETQYF.

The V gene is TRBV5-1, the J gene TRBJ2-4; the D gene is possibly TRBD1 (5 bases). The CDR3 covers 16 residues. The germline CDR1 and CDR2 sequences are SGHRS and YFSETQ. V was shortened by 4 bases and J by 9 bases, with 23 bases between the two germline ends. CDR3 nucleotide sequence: TGCGCCAGCAGCGAGGAACAGTCCCTATCGCAGGGCATTCAGTACTTC. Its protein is CASSEEQSLSQGIQYF.

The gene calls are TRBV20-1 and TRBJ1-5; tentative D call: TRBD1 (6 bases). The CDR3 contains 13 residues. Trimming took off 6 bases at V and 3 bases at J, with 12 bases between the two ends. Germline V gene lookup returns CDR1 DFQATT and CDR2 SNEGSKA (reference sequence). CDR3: CSAGGGPNQPQHF. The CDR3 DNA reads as TGCAGTGCCGGCGGGGGGCCCAATCAGCCCCAGCATTTT.

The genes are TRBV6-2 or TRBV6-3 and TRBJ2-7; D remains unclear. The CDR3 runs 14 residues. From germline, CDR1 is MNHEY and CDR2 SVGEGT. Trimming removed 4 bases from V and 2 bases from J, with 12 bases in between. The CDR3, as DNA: TGTGCCAGCAGTTCCCAGGATAGGACCTACGAGCAGTACGTC. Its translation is CASSSQDRTYEQYV.

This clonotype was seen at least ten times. The CDR3 spells CASSPTGFYNSPLHF. For the CDR3, the DNA is TGTGCCAGCAGCCCCACAGGGTTCTATAATTCACCCCTCCACTTT. The rearrangement links TRBV3-1 to TRBJ1-6; D possibly corresponds to TRBD1 (6 bases). The CDR3 extends over 15 amino acids. The germline V and J ends were trimmed by 4 bases and 3 bases, with 10 bases remaining between them. Germline CDR1 is LGHDT and CDR2 is YNNKEL (reference sequence). The whole variable domain, filled in from reference TRBV3-1 and TRBJ1-6, reads DTAVSQTPKYLVTQMGNDKSIKCEQNLGHDTMYWYKQDSKKFLKIMFSYNNKELIINETVPNRFSPKSPDKAHLNLHINSLELGDSAVYFCASSPTGFYNSPLHFGNGTRLTVT.

The CDR3 loop reads CASSRQTNIGEKLFF. Here the CDR3 DNA reads TGTGCCAGCTCAAGACAGACTAATATTGGTGAAAAACTGTTTTTT. The rearrangement uses TRBV18 and TRBJ1-4, with D possibly TRBD1 on 5 matching bases. Germline V gives CDR1 KGHSH, CDR2 LQKENI. The CDR3 is made up of 15 amino acids. V was clipped by 5 bases and J by 7 bases, with 17 bases between them. The whole variable domain, remainder taken from reference TRBV18 and TRBJ1-4, is NAGVMQNPRHLVRRRGQEARLRCSPMKGHSHVYWYRQLPEEGLKFMVYLQKENIIDESGMPKERFSAEFPKEGPSILRIQQVVRGDSAAYFCASSRQTNIGEKLFFGSGTQLSVL.

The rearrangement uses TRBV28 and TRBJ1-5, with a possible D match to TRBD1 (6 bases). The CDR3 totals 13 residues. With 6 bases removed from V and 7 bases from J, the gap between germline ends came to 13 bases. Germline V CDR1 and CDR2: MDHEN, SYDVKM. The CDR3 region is CASREQGRQPQHF. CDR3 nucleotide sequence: TGTGCCAGCAGGGAACAGGGTCGACAGCCCCAGCATTTT.

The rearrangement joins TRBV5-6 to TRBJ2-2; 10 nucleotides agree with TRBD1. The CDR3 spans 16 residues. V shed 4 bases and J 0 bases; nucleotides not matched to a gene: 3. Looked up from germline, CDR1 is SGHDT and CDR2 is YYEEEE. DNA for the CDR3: TGTGCCAGCAGCCGGGACAGGGGCTCGAACACCGGGGAGCTGTTTTTT. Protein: CASSRDRGSNTGELFF.

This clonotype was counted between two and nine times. The DNA of the CDR3 is TGCAGTGCTAGTTCCCTGGGAGGCTACACCTTC. As protein: CSASSLGGYTF. V is TRBV20-1 and J is TRBJ1-2; D uncertain. The CDR3 is 11 amino acids. V lost 3 bases and J lost 8, with 10 bases in between. From germline, CDR1 is DFQATT and CDR2 SNEGSKA (reference sequence).

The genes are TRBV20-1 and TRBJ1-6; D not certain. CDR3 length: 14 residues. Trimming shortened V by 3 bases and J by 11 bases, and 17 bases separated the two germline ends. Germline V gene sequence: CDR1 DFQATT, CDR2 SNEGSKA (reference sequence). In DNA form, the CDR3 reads TGCAGTGCTAGGGCCCGGGGTCCCCAGACACCCCTCCACTTT. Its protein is CSARARGPQTPLHF.

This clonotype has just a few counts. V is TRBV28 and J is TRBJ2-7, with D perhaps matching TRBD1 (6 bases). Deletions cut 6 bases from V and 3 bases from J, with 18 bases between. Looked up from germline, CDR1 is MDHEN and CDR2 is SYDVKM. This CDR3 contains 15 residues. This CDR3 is CASRTRGPTGYEQYV. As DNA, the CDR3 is TGTGCCAGCAGGACCAGGGGTCCCACGGGCTACGAGCAGTACGTC.

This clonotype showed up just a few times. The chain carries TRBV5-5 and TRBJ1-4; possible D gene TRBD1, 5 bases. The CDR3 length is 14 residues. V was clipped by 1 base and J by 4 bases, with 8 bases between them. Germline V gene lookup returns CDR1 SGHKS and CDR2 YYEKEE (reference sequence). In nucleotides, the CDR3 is TGTGCCAGCAGCTTGTCAGGGAGTAATGAAAAACTGTTTTTT. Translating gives CASSLSGSNEKLFF.

The CDR3 loop is CASSITGVGTDTQYF. The CDR3 DNA is TGTGCCAGCAGCATAACCGGGGTGGGCACAGATACGCAGTATTTT. The chain uses TRBV27 and TRBJ2-3; the D gene is possibly TRBD2 (5 bases). V lost 6 bases and J lost 1, with 14 bases in between. This CDR3 spans 15 amino acids. Germline loops: CDR1 MNHEY, CDR2 SMNVEV (reference sequence).

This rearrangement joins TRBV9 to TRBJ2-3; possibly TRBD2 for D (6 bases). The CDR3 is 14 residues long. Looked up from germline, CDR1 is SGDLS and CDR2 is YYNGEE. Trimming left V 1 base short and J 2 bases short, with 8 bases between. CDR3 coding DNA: TGTGCCAGCAGCGTACGCGGGATCACAGATACGCAGTATTTT. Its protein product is CASSVRGITDTQYF.